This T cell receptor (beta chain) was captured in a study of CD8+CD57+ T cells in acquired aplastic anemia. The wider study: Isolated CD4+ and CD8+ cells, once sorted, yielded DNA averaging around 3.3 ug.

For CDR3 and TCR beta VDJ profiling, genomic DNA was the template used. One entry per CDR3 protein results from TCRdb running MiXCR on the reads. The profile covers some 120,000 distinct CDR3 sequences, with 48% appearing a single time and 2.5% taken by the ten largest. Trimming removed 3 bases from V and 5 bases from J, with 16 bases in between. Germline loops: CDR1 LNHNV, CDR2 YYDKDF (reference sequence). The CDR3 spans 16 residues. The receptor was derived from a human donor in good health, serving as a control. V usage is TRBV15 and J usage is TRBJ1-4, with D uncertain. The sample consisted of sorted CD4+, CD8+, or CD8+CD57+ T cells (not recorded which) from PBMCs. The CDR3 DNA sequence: TGTGCCACCAGCAGTGCAGTGGGCGCCGGGAATGAAAAACTGTTTTTT. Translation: CATSSAVGAGNEKLFF.